This TCR beta chain is from a study of T cell changes during pregnancy in multiple sclerosis. This clone has only one observation. Some clones are missing from TCRdb's copy, which holds only in-frame ones; the method was immunoSEQ multiplex PCR. The sample has around 75,000 clones, around 90% seen once. The length of the CDR3 is 18 residues. Per germline, CDR1 SEHNR and CDR2 FQNEAQ (reference sequence). The J segment lost 2 bases and the V segment lost 5 bases, leaving 10 bases of the junction unmatched. The TCR originated in a female donor in good health, enrolled as a control in a pregnancy study. The chain couples TRBV7-9 to TRBJ2-4; 12 bases align to TRBD1. Material: peripheral blood, obtained in the first trimester of pregnancy. CDR3 coding DNA: TGTGCCAGCAGCATCGGGACAGGGGGCGCCGGGACCAAAAACATTCAGTACTTC. Protein product: CASSIGTGGAGTKNIQYF.